These 12 T cell receptor beta chains share one sample of origin, sequenced in a study of T cell repertoires in cytomegalovirus infection. Antigen specificity for these receptors is unknown. Each CDR3 protein is one row after TCRdb ran MiXCR on the reads. The sample contains fewer than 1,000,000 distinct CDR3 sequences, around a third of which appear only once. The input for sequencing was cultured CD8+ T cells from PBMCs, taken from culture after CMV antigen stimulation. These receptors were taken from a human donor in good health (CMV status not recorded). Some clones in this sample may be carry-over from other donors' samples.

The V call is TRBV5-6, the J call TRBJ2-7, with D perhaps being TRBD1 or TRBD2 (5 bases each). Trimming shortened V by 5 bases and J by 1 base, and 10 bases separated the two germline ends. The CDR3 has 13 residues. Per germline, CDR1 SGHDT and CDR2 YYEEEE. CDR3 loop: CASRGTTSYEQYF. CDR3 DNA: TGTGCCAGCAGAGGGACCACTTCCTACGAGCAGTACTTC.

The V and J genes are TRBV4-1 and TRBJ2-5, with a possible D match to TRBD2 (6 bases). The length of the CDR3 is 15 residues. The germline CDR1 and CDR2 sequences are MGHRA and YSYEKL. V was clipped by 0 bases and J by 4 bases, with 12 bases between them. For the CDR3, the DNA is TGCGCCAGCAGCCAAGAGGAGGGTAGGCGAGAGACCCAGTACTTC. It encodes CASSQEEGRRETQYF.

Concerning this clonotype itself: A clone one base away is much larger, so this may be a read error. A read error is likely, as this CDR3 ends without the conserved phenylalanine or tryptophan. The chain joins TRBV7-2 to TRBJ2-3; D is possibly TRBD1 (5 bases). The CDR3 covers 15 residues. V gave up 1 base and J gave up 0 bases, with 8 bases separating them. CDR1 and CDR2 from the germline V gene are SGHTA and FQGNSA. As DNA, the CDR3 is TGTGCCAGCAGCTTAGAGGGGCGAAGCACAGATACGCAGTATCTT. It is translated as CASSLEGRSTDTQYL.

This clonotype occurred many times. The J gene is TRBJ2-1, the V gene TRBV7-2, with 11 bases identical to TRBD1. Unmatched junction bases numbered 13, after V lost 0 bases and J lost 0 bases. The CDR3 contains 21 residues. Germline V lookup: CDR1 SGHTA, CDR2 FQGNSA. The CDR3 nucleotides are TGTGCCAGCAGCTTAGCAAAGGACAGGGGGCGAGCGGGGGTCTCCTACAATGAGCAGTTCTTC. This codes for CASSLAKDRGRAGVSYNEQFF.

The V gene is TRBV29-1, the J gene TRBJ2-4, with a tentative D call TRBD1 (5 bases). This CDR3 is built from 15 residues. V lost 3 bases, J lost 4 bases, and 16 bases lay in between. Germline V gene lookup returns CDR1 SQVTM and CDR2 ANQGSEA. The CDR3 sequence is CSVDSVDSEKNIQYF. DNA for the CDR3: TGCAGCGTTGATAGTGTAGACAGCGAAAAAAACATTCAGTACTTC.

The V gene is TRBV14, the J gene TRBJ2-5, with 9 nucleotides matching TRBD1. V lost 0 bases, J lost 5 bases, and 10 bases stayed unmatched. This CDR3 is built from 17 residues. Germline V lookup: CDR1 SGHDN, CDR2 FVKESK. CDR3 sequence: CASSQEDRGGLQETQYF. As DNA, the CDR3 is TGTGCCAGCAGCCAAGAAGACAGGGGGGGCCTACAGGAGACCCAGTACTTC.

This clonotype was seen a few times. The rearrangement links TRBV27 to TRBJ2-7; possible D gene TRBD1, 5 bases. The CDR3 length is 16 residues. The germline CDR1 and CDR2 sequences are MNHEY and SMNVEV (reference sequence). Trimming pared 3 bases from V and 2 bases from J, leaving 17 bases between. The CDR3 sequence: CASSLSYADIAYEQYV. CDR3 DNA sequence: TGTGCCAGCAGTTTGAGTTACGCGGACATTGCCTACGAGCAGTACGTC.

The V and J genes are TRBV5-1 and TRBJ2-7, with 10 nucleotides matching TRBD2. The CDR3 totals 15 residues. V gave up 4 bases and J gave up 3 bases; unmatched junction bases: 7. Germline assignment: CDR1 SGHRS and CDR2 YFSETQ. CDR3 amino acids: CASSPNGLADYEQYF. The CDR3 DNA follows: TGCGCCAGCAGCCCCAATGGACTAGCGGACTACGAGCAGTACTTC.

The chain links TRBV6-2 or TRBV6-3 to TRBJ2-3; D may be TRBD1 or TRBD2 (7 bases each). This CDR3 region has 14 residues. The V end was cut by 5 bases, the J end by 5 bases, with 14 bases between. Germline assignment: CDR1 MNHEY and CDR2 SVGEGT. Written as DNA, the CDR3 is TGTGCCAGCAGTCCTCAGGGGGGGGAAGATACGCAGTATTTT. Protein sequence: CASSPQGGEDTQYF.

This CDR3 is CASSFSGRTQPQHF. CDR3 DNA: TGTGCCAGCAGTTTTTCAGGGCGGACTCAGCCCCAGCATTTT. This rearrangement joins TRBV27 to TRBJ1-5; TRBD1 might be the D (5 bases). Trimming took 3 bases from V and 6 from J, leaving 12 bases between them. CDR1 MNHEY and CDR2 SMNVEV come from the germline V gene (reference sequence). CDR3 length equals 14 residues.

The chain uses TRBV12-5 and TRBJ2-1; tentatively, D is TRBD1 (6 bases). Germline CDR1 reads LGHNT; CDR2 reads FRNRAP. This CDR3 contains 15 residues. Trimming pared 0 bases from V and 5 bases from J, leaving 11 bases between. The CDR3 reads CASGLVLGGDNEQFF. The CDR3, as DNA: TGTGCTAGTGGTTTGGTATTAGGGGGAGACAATGAGCAGTTCTTC.

The chain recombines TRBV13 with TRBJ1-2; D perhaps matches TRBD1 (6 bases). V lost 6 bases to trimming and J lost 0 bases, with 14 bases between them. Germline V lookup: CDR1 PRHDT, CDR2 FYEKMQ (reference sequence). This CDR3 spans 15 amino acids. CDR3 sequence (DNA): TGTGCCAGCAGTGCTCTTCAGGGGACTAACTATGGCTACACCTTC. Its protein is CASSALQGTNYGYTF.